These T cell receptor beta chains were read from a single sample in a study of CD8+ T cells in alopecia areata. This table comes from immunoSEQ multiplex PCR, and its TCRdb copy is limited to in-frame clones, with some not included. Of some 200,000 clones in the sample, around 43% were seen once. The sequencing here drew on CD4+ T cells sorted from blood, taken between weeks 36 and 40, from a patient treated with tofacitinib. Receptors were obtained from a human donor with alopecia areata. Both conserved end residues are part of each CDR3. D genes are given only for firm matches. For some rows the clone size is stated as once, few or many, or as a class when expanded; others skip it.

>TRBV2|NA|TRBD2|TRBJ2-1
TGTGCCAGCATAGTGGCTAGCGGGACGTACAATGAGCAGTTCTTC
CASIVASGTYNEQFF
>TRBV9|few|NA|TRBJ2-7
TGTGCCAGCAGCGTAGATGTTGATTCCTACGAGCAGTACTTC
CASSVDVDSYEQYF
>TRBV6-5|once|NA|TRBJ2-5
TGTGCCAGCTCTCCGGGTCCCCACACCGAGACCCAGTACTTC
CASSPGPHTETQYF
>TRBV5-1|few|TRBD2|TRBJ2-7
TGCGCCAGCAGCCTCAGCGGGAGTGGGGGCGAGCAGTACTTC
CASSLSGSGGEQYF
>TRBV6-1|many|NA|TRBJ2-2
TGTGCCAGCCAATGGGCCGCCACCGGGGAGCTGTTTTTT
CASQWAATGELFF
>TRBV7-2|NA|TRBD2|TRBJ2-5
TGTGCCAGCAGCTTAGTAGCGGGAGGGCCGGGGGAGACCCAGTACTTC
CASSLVAGGPGETQYF
>TRBV5-1|NA|NA|TRBJ1-2
TGCGCCAGCCGTCTCGGGACCCAAACTAACTATGGCTACACCTTC
CASRLGTQTNYGYTF
>TRBV6-5|NA|TRBD2|TRBJ2-1
TGTGCCAGCAGTTCCCTCCGCGGGAGGGGTAATGAGCAGTTCTTC
CASSSLRGRGNEQFF
>TRBV30|NA|NA|TRBJ1-5
TGTGCCTGGAGTGTCCCCGCCCGGGGTTTTGACAATCAGCCCCAGCATTTT
CAWSVPARGFDNQPQHF
>TRBV5-1|few|NA|TRBJ2-3
TGCGCCAGCAGCTTGGTTCCGGATTTAAGCACAGATACGCAGTATTTT
CASSLVPDLSTDTQYF
>TRBV5-4|NA|TRBD2|TRBJ2-5
TGTGCCAGCAGCTCGGGACTAGCGGGAGGACAAGAGACCCAGTACTTC
CASSSGLAGGQETQYF
>TRBV28|NA|NA|TRBJ2-5
TGTGCCAGCAATCCTCGAGGGAGGGGGACCCAAGAGACCCAGTACTTC
CASNPRGRGTQETQYF
>TRBV7-9|NA|NA|TRBJ2-7
TGTGCCAGCAGCTTAAGTCAGACAGGTTACTACGAGCAGTACTTC
CASSLSQTGYYEQYF
>TRBV18|many|NA|TRBJ2-6
TGTGCCAGCTCACCAAACCCGGTTGCCAACGTCCTGACTTTC
CASSPNPVANVLTF
>TRBV7-9|NA|NA|TRBJ1-2
TGTGCCATCAACAGGGAGGGCTATGGCTACACCTTC
CAINREGYGYTF